These 20 T cell receptor beta chains were sequenced from one sample in a study of shared clonotypes between healthy human individuals. Positively selected for CCR7, the CD45RO-negative cells used as naive CD8 cells excluded terminally differentiated effector memory CD45RA+ cells. Sequencing was performed with immunoSEQ multiplex PCR; in TCRdb, only in-frame clones are kept and a portion is missing. The sample carries some 2,100,000 clones, approximately 94% recorded once. The sequenced sample consisted of naive CD8+ T cells from PBMCs. Receptors were obtained from a man between 18 and 29 years old in good health. Some clones in this sample may be carry-over from other donors' samples.

The rearrangement uses TRBV19 and TRBJ1-2; D remains ambiguous. CDR1 is LNHDA, CDR2 SQIVND, per germline (reference sequence). With 4 bases removed from V and 0 bases from J, the gap between germline ends came to 6 bases. The CDR3 length is 13 residues. The CDR3 DNA sequence: TGTGCCAGTAGTACTGCAGCTAACTATGGCTACACCTTC. Protein product: CASSTAANYGYTF.

This chain uses TRBV25-1 with TRBJ2-1; a weak D match, TRBD2 (7 bases). The length of the CDR3 is 17 residues. The ends were cut back, 6 bases at V and 0 bases at J, with 18 bases in the middle. Germline CDR1 MGHDK, CDR2 SYGVNS. CDR3 region: CASRRAGASSSYNEQFF. DNA of the CDR3: TGTGCCAGCAGAAGGGCGGGGGCCTCCAGCTCCTACAATGAGCAGTTCTTC.

The chain joins TRBV27 to TRBJ1-5, with TRBD1 as a possible D gene (6 bases). There are 16 residues in the CDR3. Germline V gives CDR1 MNHEY, CDR2 SMNVEV (reference sequence). V shed 4 bases and J shed 3 bases, with 16 bases lying between them. The CDR3 coding sequence is TGTGCCAGCAGTTCCCTAGGGGGGTGGACCAATCAGCCCCAGCATTTT. This translates into CASSSLGGWTNQPQHF.

The CDR3 loop reads CASSPTGGSQPQHF. The CDR3 DNA sequence: TGTGCCAGCAGCCCGACAGGGGGCTCTCAGCCCCAGCATTTT. This chain links TRBV7-9 with TRBJ1-5, with TRBD1 matching 10 bases. J was trimmed by 6 bases and V by 5 bases; bases with no gene match: 4. The CDR3 runs 14 residues. The germline V gene encodes CDR1 SEHNR and CDR2 FQNEAQ (reference sequence).

The chain couples TRBV11-2 to TRBJ2-2; TRBD2 aligns across 7 bases. The CDR3 runs to 16 residues. The trim removed 5 bases at V and 6 bases at J, leaving 12 bases unmatched. Germline V gene lookup returns CDR1 SGHAT and CDR2 FQNNGV. The CDR3 sequence: CASSPYGGGLAGELFF. The CDR3 bases are TGTGCCAGCAGCCCCTATGGGGGAGGGCTCGCCGGGGAGCTGTTTTTT.

V usage is TRBV7-9 and J usage is TRBJ2-2; 12 bases line up with TRBD2. Unmatched junction bases numbered 2, after V lost 8 bases and J lost 1 base. The CDR3 has 15 residues. The germline CDR1 and CDR2 sequences are SEHNR and FQNEAQ (reference sequence). For the CDR3, the DNA is TGTGCCAGCTGGGGACTAGCGGGGAACACCGGGGAGCTGTTTTTT. Residues: CASWGLAGNTGELFF.

The V call is TRBV4-3, the J call TRBJ2-7; the D call may be TRBD1 or TRBD2 (6 bases each). The CDR3 runs to 14 residues. Germline CDR1 is LGHNA and CDR2 is YSLEER. Trimming removed 1 base at V and 0 bases at J, with 7 bases between. This CDR3 reads CASSQGGASYEQYF. In DNA, the CDR3 is TGCGCCAGCAGCCAAGGGGGGGCCTCCTACGAGCAGTACTTC.

The chain couples TRBV9 to TRBJ2-5; 7 nucleotides align to TRBD1. The CDR3 runs 16 residues. Germline V CDR1 and CDR2: SGDLS, YYNGEE. With V trimmed by 3 bases and J by 0 bases, 8 bases remained unmatched. The CDR3 sequence is CASSGPGQEYQETQYF. CDR3 sequence (DNA): TGTGCCAGCAGCGGTCCCGGACAGGAGTACCAAGAGACCCAGTACTTC.

V gene TRBV9 combines with J gene TRBJ2-3; TRBD1 might be the D (5 bases). This CDR3 is 16 amino acids long. From germline, CDR1 is SGDLS and CDR2 YYNGEE. The V and J ends lost 1 base and 2 bases respectively, with 14 bases between them. CDR3 region: CASSVFGASNTDTQYF. DNA for the CDR3: TGTGCCAGCAGCGTATTTGGGGCAAGTAACACAGATACGCAGTATTTT.

The rearrangement uses TRBV28 and TRBJ2-5; D remains unclear. The CDR3 is made up of 14 amino acids. V dropped 5 bases and J dropped 1 base, with 11 bases sitting between them. Germline values: CDR1 MDHEN, CDR2 SYDVKM. CDR3 sequence (DNA): TGTGCCAGCAGTCCCAAGATCCTCCAAGAGACCCAGTACTTC. Protein product: CASSPKILQETQYF.

The V call is TRBV27, the J call TRBJ1-1, with a tentative D call TRBD1 (5 bases). Germline CDR1 reads MNHEY; CDR2 reads SMNVEV (reference sequence). V lost 5 bases and J lost 8, with 15 bases in between. The CDR3 consists of 13 residues. CDR3 nucleotide sequence: TGTGCCAGCAGTCTGGGACCCACTAAGGAAGCTTTCTTT. Translated: CASSLGPTKEAFF.

The V and J genes are TRBV7-9 and TRBJ2-7; 11 bases fit TRBD2. Per the germline V gene, CDR1 is SEHNR and CDR2 is FQNEAQ (reference sequence). The V gene end was trimmed by 1 base and the J gene end by 4 bases; junction bases not matched to a gene: 3. This CDR3 spans 15 amino acids. The CDR3 spells CASSLVSSGRYEQYF. CDR3 sequence (DNA): TGTGCCAGCAGCTTAGTGTCTAGCGGGAGGTACGAGCAGTACTTC.

As for this clone: The sample holds other DNA sequences that translate to the same CDR3. The chain carries TRBV7-9 and TRBJ2-2, with D uncertain. CDR1 and CDR2 from the germline V gene are SEHNR and FQNEAQ (reference sequence). The CDR3 contains 12 residues. V lost 5 bases, J lost 5 bases, and 6 bases lay in between. In nucleotides, the CDR3 is TGTGCCAGCAGCCGAGGTACCGGGGAGCTGTTTTTT. Its translation is CASSRGTGELFF.

The V call is TRBV7-9, the J call TRBJ2-7; no clear D. Trimming took off 4 bases at V and 0 bases at J, with 10 bases between the two ends. CDR3 length: 14 residues. Germline V gives CDR1 SEHNR, CDR2 FQNEAQ (reference sequence). The CDR3 reads CASSSDIFSYEQYF. The CDR3 nucleotides are TGTGCCAGCAGCTCCGACATATTCTCCTACGAGCAGTACTTC. The full variable domain, rest sourced from reference TRBV7-9 and TRBJ2-7, is DTGVSQNPRHKITKRGQNVTFRCDPISEHNRLYWYRQTLGQGPEFLTYFQNEAQLEKSRLLSDRFSAERPKGSFSTLEIQRTEQGDSAMYLCASSSDIFSYEQYFGPGTRLTVT.

This sequence joins TRBV5-4 and TRBJ1-2, with 9 nucleotides matching TRBD1. V lost 0 bases, J lost 8 bases, and 5 bases stayed unmatched. CDR3 size: 14 residues. The germline CDR1 and CDR2 sequences are SGHNT and YYREEE (reference sequence). The CDR3 DNA is TGTGCCAGCAGCTTGGTACAGGGGGCTGTCGGCTACACCTTC. This sequence encodes CASSLVQGAVGYTF.

V and J are TRBV6-5 and TRBJ2-5; TRBD1 agrees at 10 bases. V shed 6 bases and J 0 bases; nucleotides not matched to a gene: 4. The germline gives CDR1 MNHEY, CDR2 SVGAGI. This CDR3 region has 15 residues. The DNA of the CDR3 is TGTGCCAGCAGCCGGGGACAGGGGAACCAAGAGACCCAGTACTTC. The encoded protein is CASSRGQGNQETQYF.

This clone is a singleton in its sample. The chain recombines TRBV28 with TRBJ2-7; no reliable D call. V dropped 4 bases and J dropped 1 base, with 11 bases sitting between them. The CDR3 is made up of 14 amino acids. Per the germline V gene, CDR1 is MDHEN and CDR2 is SYDVKM. CDR3 sequence: CASSWTQVSYEQYF. Here the CDR3 DNA reads TGTGCCAGCAGTTGGACGCAAGTGTCCTACGAGCAGTACTTC.

The chain employs TRBV6-1 and TRBJ2-3, with D possibly being TRBD2 (5 bases). The germline V gene encodes CDR1 MNHNS and CDR2 SASEGT. This CDR3 contains 14 residues. The ends were cut back, 3 bases at V and 2 bases at J, with 9 bases in the middle. This CDR3 reads CASSEWEFTDTQYF. The CDR3 nucleotides read TGTGCCAGCAGTGAGTGGGAGTTCACAGATACGCAGTATTTT.

V gene TRBV6-5 combines with J gene TRBJ1-2, with D unresolved. The length of the CDR3 is 15 residues. V was pared by 4 bases and J by 1 base, with 13 bases between. CDR1 MNHEY and CDR2 SVGAGI come from the germline V gene. The CDR3, as DNA: TGTGCCAGCAGTTCATATTCTGAGGATAACTATGGCTACACCTTC. This sequence encodes CASSSYSEDNYGYTF.

Points on this clone: Distinct nucleotide sequences in the sample also encode this CDR3. This chain joins TRBV28 and TRBJ2-7; possibly TRBD2 for D (5 bases). CDR1 is MDHEN and CDR2 is SYDVKM in the germline V gene. V was clipped by 8 bases and J by 1 base, with 6 bases between them. The CDR3 has 11 amino acids. CDR3 in DNA: TGTGCCAGCCGGGGATCCTACGAGCAGTACTTC. It specifies CASRGSYEQYF.